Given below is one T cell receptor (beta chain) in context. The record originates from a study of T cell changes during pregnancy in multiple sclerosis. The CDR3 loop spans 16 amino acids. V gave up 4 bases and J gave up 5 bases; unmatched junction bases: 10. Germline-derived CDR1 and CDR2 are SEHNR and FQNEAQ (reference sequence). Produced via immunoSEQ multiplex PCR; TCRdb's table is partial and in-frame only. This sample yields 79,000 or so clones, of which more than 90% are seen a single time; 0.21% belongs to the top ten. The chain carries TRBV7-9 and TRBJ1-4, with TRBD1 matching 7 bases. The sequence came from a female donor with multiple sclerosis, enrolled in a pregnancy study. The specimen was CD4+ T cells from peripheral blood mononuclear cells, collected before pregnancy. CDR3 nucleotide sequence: TGTGCCAGCAGCTCGGGACTCACAGGGGACAATGAAAAACTGTTTTTT. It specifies CASSSGLTGDNEKLFF.